The 29 T cell receptor beta chains presented below share a single source sample, sequenced in a study of blood T cell repertoires in COVID-19. Generated by immunoSEQ multiplex PCR, the TCRdb table keeps only in-frame clones and is missing some. The table lists about 440,000 clones, 70% to 90% of them singletons. Sequenced input: PBMCs or T cells enriched from blood (not recorded which). These receptors all stem from a woman aged 18-29 years with acute COVID-19.

V gene TRBV9 combines with J gene TRBJ2-7, with 8 bases that match TRBD2. This CDR3 comprises 16 residues. J was trimmed by 2 bases and V by 3 bases; bases with no gene match: 10. The germline CDR1 and CDR2 sequences are SGDLS and YYNGEE. CDR3 sequence (DNA): TGTGCCAGCAGCGAGCCCAAGGACGGGGGGGCCTACGAGCAGTACTTC. Residues: CASSEPKDGGAYEQYF.

The chain uses TRBV5-1 and TRBJ2-5; D unresolved. In germline, CDR1 is SGHRS, CDR2 YFSETQ. The V end lost 2 bases, the J end lost 3 bases, and 8 bases lay between the germline ends. The CDR3 loop spans 13 amino acids. This chain's CDR3 is CASSFGAKETQYF. The CDR3 bases are TGCGCCAGCAGCTTCGGAGCCAAAGAGACCCAGTACTTC.

The J gene is TRBJ2-1, the V gene TRBV10-3, with 8 bases identical to TRBD2. CDR1 and CDR2 from the germline V gene are ENHRY and SYGVKD. The CDR3 extends over 12 amino acids. V lost 8 bases to trimming and J lost 7 bases; unmatched junction nucleotides: 4. The CDR3 protein is CAIGSSGNEQFF. The CDR3 nucleotides read TGTGCCATCGGGTCTAGCGGGAATGAGCAGTTCTTC.

This chain uses TRBV12-5 with TRBJ2-7; 10 nucleotides line up with TRBD1. CDR1 is LGHNT and CDR2 is FRNRAP in the germline V gene. The V and J ends lost 2 bases and 3 bases, in that order; junction bases with no gene match: 13. The CDR3 has 18 residues. The DNA of the CDR3 is TGTGCTAGTGGTTTGCCTCCTACCGGGACAGGGGAGGGCTACGAGCAGTACTTC. It specifies CASGLPPTGTGEGYEQYF.

The V call is TRBV14, the J call TRBJ1-4; D is undetermined. V was trimmed by 3 bases and J by 10 bases, leaving 12 bases between them. The CDR3 is made up of 13 amino acids. CDR1 is SGHDN, CDR2 FVKESK, per germline. The CDR3 is CASSHVRGGKLFF. CDR3 nucleotide sequence: TGTGCCAGCAGCCACGTCAGAGGAGGAAAACTGTTTTTT.

The chain has TRBV28 and TRBJ2-7, with D tentatively TRBD2 (5 bases). Germline V gives CDR1 MDHEN, CDR2 SYDVKM. V gave up 6 bases and J gave up 4 bases, with 13 bases separating them. CDR3 length: 13 residues. The CDR3 spells CASRGFRDYEQYF. The CDR3 DNA follows: TGTGCCAGCAGGGGTTTCCGGGATTACGAGCAGTACTTC. Drawing the rest from reference TRBV28 and TRBJ2-7, the complete variable domain is DVKVTQSSRYLVKRTGEKVFLECVQDMDHENMFWYRQDPGLGLRLIYFSYDVKMKEKGDIPEGYSVSREKKERFSLILESASTNQTSMYLCASRGFRDYEQYFGPGTRLTVT.

This clone was observed a single time. The rearrangement uses TRBV5-4 and TRBJ2-7; 9 bases are a match to TRBD1. Trimming removed 0 bases from V and 4 bases from J; junction bases left unmatched: 5. CDR1 SGHNT and CDR2 YYREEE come from the germline V gene (reference sequence). This CDR3 comprises 15 residues. The CDR3 spells CASSLGQGEWYEQYF. In nucleotides, the CDR3 is TGTGCCAGCAGCTTGGGACAGGGGGAATGGTACGAGCAGTACTTC.

This chain links TRBV7-9 with TRBJ2-7, with D perhaps TRBD2 (5 bases). The length of the CDR3 is 14 residues. CDR1 is SEHNR, CDR2 FQNEAQ, per germline (reference sequence). Trimming removed 4 bases at V and 6 bases at J, with 16 bases between. CDR3 DNA sequence: TGTGCCAGCAGCTCGAGTGCCAGGACTCGCGAGCAGTACTTC. Its protein product is CASSSSARTREQYF.

The count of this clone is one. The rearrangement joins TRBV4-3 to TRBJ1-5; perhaps TRBD1 as D (6 bases). Per the germline V gene, CDR1 is LGHNA and CDR2 is YSLEER. CDR3 length equals 15 residues. The V end lost 0 bases, the J end lost 6 bases, and 12 bases lay between the germline ends. As DNA, the CDR3 is TGCGCCAGCAGCCAAGATATCGTAGGGGGTCAGCCCCAGCATTTT. Translation: CASSQDIVGGQPQHF.

The chain carries TRBV29-1 and TRBJ1-5, with TRBD1 matching over 8 bases. Trimming removed 4 bases from V and 6 bases from J; junction bases left unmatched: 5. In germline, CDR1 is SQVTM, CDR2 ANQGSEA. The CDR3 contains 13 residues. In DNA, the CDR3 is TGCAGCGTTGGGGCAGGGGGCCGTCAGCCCCAGCATTTT. Translating gives CSVGAGGRQPQHF.

The rearrangement links TRBV30 to TRBJ1-6, with D tentatively TRBD1 (5 bases). The CDR3 is 15 residues long. V shed 6 bases and J shed 8 bases, with 20 bases lying between them. Germline assignment: CDR1 GTSNPN and CDR2 SVGIG (reference sequence). The CDR3 is CACLRSGLLDSPLHF. CDR3 nucleotide sequence: TGTGCCTGCCTCCGGTCGGGACTCCTTGATTCACCCCTCCACTTT.

The chain couples TRBV6-5 to TRBJ2-1, with D tentatively TRBD2 (6 bases). The germline V gene encodes CDR1 MNHEY and CDR2 SVGAGI. V lost 4 bases to trimming and J lost 4 bases, with 17 bases between them. There are 16 residues in the CDR3. CDR3 DNA: TGTGCCAGCAGTTGGCTACTAGCTAGTGGGTACAATGAGCAGTTCTTC. Its protein product is CASSWLLASGYNEQFF.

CDR3 sequence reads: CATRVRGSNTGELFF. In nucleotides, the CDR3 is TGTGCCACCAGGGTGAGGGGGTCGAACACCGGGGAGCTGTTTTTT. This chain uses TRBV15 with TRBJ2-2, with a tentative D call TRBD1 (6 bases). This CDR3 has 15 amino acids. Trimming stripped 6 bases from V and 0 bases from J, with 11 bases between. CDR1 LNHNV and CDR2 YYDKDF come from the germline V gene (reference sequence).

The gene calls are TRBV9 and TRBJ1-6, with D possibly TRBD1 on 5 matching bases. This CDR3 region has 17 residues. Germline CDR1 and CDR2: SGDLS and YYNGEE. Trimming shortened V by 3 bases and J by 0 bases, and 13 bases separated the two germline ends. CDR3 in DNA: TGTGCCAGCAGCGAGTACAGGTTTAGCTCCTATAATTCACCCCTCCACTTT. Amino acid sequence: CASSEYRFSSYNSPLHF. Full variable domain (remainder filled in from reference TRBV9 and TRBJ1-6): DSGVTQTPKHLITATGQRVTLRCSPRSGDLSVYWYQQSLDQGLQFLIQYYNGEERAKGNILERFSAQQFPDLHSELNLSSLELGDSALYFCASSEYRFSSYNSPLHFGNGTRLTVT.

In its sample, this clone was seen many times. The chain has TRBV10-1 and TRBJ2-1, with a tentative D call TRBD2 (6 bases). Germline-derived CDR1 and CDR2 are WNHNN and SYGVQD (reference sequence). The CDR3 totals 17 residues. V was clipped by 4 bases and J by 8 bases, with 24 bases between them. The CDR3 coding sequence is TGCGCCAGCAGTGGACGGCGGGGCCGTTTTTCTGTAGATGAGCAGTTCTTC. Translation: CASSGRRGRFSVDEQFF.

This clone came up once. V is TRBV27 and J is TRBJ2-7, with D tentatively TRBD2 (5 bases). The CDR3 totals 14 residues. With 3 bases removed from V and 4 bases from J, the gap between germline ends came to 13 bases. The germline V gene encodes CDR1 MNHEY and CDR2 SMNVEV (reference sequence). CDR3 protein: CASSLSRGQYEQYF. CDR3 bases: TGTGCCAGCAGTTTGAGCCGGGGTCAATACGAGCAGTACTTC.

The chain joins TRBV14 to TRBJ1-1, with 9 nucleotides matching TRBD1. Germline values: CDR1 SGHDN, CDR2 FVKESK. This CDR3 spans 14 amino acids. Germline trimming cut 6 bases from V and 5 bases from J; bases unmatched to any gene: 7. The CDR3 DNA reads as TGTGCCAGCAGGAAACAGGGGGCAGGAACTGAAGCTTTCTTT. This sequence encodes CASRKQGAGTEAFF.

The chain employs TRBV7-8 and TRBJ2-1; D is undetermined. V was pared by 3 bases and J by 7 bases, with 4 bases between. Looked up from germline, CDR1 is SGHVS and CDR2 is FQNEAQ. The CDR3 consists of 11 residues. The CDR3 loop is CASSFGNEQFF. The CDR3 DNA reads TGTGCCAGCAGCTTCGGGAATGAGCAGTTCTTC.

CDR3 amino acids: CTSSQVAGHNYGYTF. The CDR3 region has the DNA TGCACCAGCAGCCAAGTGGCAGGTCATAACTATGGCTACACCTTC. The chain uses TRBV1 and TRBJ1-2; TRBD1 reflects the table's D call only, with no check against the DNA. TRBV1 is tagged as a pseudogene. The CDR3 is 15 amino acids.

J is TRBJ1-1 and V is TRBV2; no reliable D call. The CDR3 contains 15 residues. The germline V gene has CDR1 SNHLY and CDR2 FYNNEI. The V and J ends lost 5 bases and 0 bases respectively, with 13 bases between them. CDR3 amino acids: CASSPVTNMNTEAFF. The CDR3 DNA follows: TGTGCCAGCAGTCCCGTTACAAACATGAACACTGAAGCTTTCTTT. Using reference TRBV2 and TRBJ1-1 for the parts outside the CDR3, the full variable domain is EPEVTQTPSHQVTQMGQEVILRCVPISNHLYFYWYRQILGQKVEFLVSFYNNEISEKSEIFDDQFSVERPDGSNFTLKIRSTKLEDSAMYFCASSPVTNMNTEAFFGQGTRLTVV.

This rearrangement joins TRBV2 to TRBJ2-5, with 15 bases matching TRBD2. Germline trimming cut 7 bases from V and 2 bases from J; bases unmatched to any gene: 8. The CDR3 length is 17 residues. Germline V CDR1 and CDR2: SNHLY, FYNNEI. The CDR3 sequence is CASKRTSGGGAQETQYF. Here the CDR3 DNA reads TGTGCCAGCAAACGGACTAGCGGGGGGGGAGCACAAGAGACCCAGTACTTC.

J is TRBJ1-3 and V is TRBV25-1, with D unresolved. The germline V gene encodes CDR1 MGHDK and CDR2 SYGVNS. This CDR3 spans 13 amino acids. Trimming shortened V by 6 bases and J by 0 bases, and 6 bases separated the two germline ends. CDR3 amino acids: CASRENSGNTIYF. CDR3 coding DNA: TGTGCCAGCAGAGAGAACTCTGGAAACACCATATATTTT. Combining the CDR3 with reference TRBV25-1 and TRBJ1-3 gives the whole variable domain EADIYQTPRYLVIGTGKKITLECSQTMGHDKMYWYQQDPGMELHLIHYSYGVNSTEKGDLSSESTVSRIRTEHFPLTLESARPSHTSQYLCASRENSGNTIYFGEGSWLTVV.

The chain combines TRBV7-8 with TRBJ2-2, with a possible D match to TRBD2 (6 bases). The V end was cut by 7 bases, the J end by 3 bases, with 12 bases between. Germline lookup yields CDR1 SGHVS and CDR2 FQNEAQ. The CDR3 has 14 amino acids. The CDR3 DNA reads TGTGCCAGCAACCGGGACTCCTACACCGGGGAGCTGTTTTTT. It yields the protein CASNRDSYTGELFF.

The rearrangement joins TRBV5-1 to TRBJ2-5; D perhaps matches TRBD2 (7 bases). Germline values: CDR1 SGHRS, CDR2 YFSETQ. V was pared by 6 bases and J by 4 bases, with 22 bases between. This CDR3 has 16 residues. CDR3 in amino acids: CASTRGGAGVAETQYF. In DNA, the CDR3 is TGCGCCAGCACCCGAGGGGGGGCGGGAGTAGCAGAGACCCAGTACTTC.

V is TRBV7-9 and J is TRBJ2-5, with D possibly being TRBD1 (5 bases). Germline loops: CDR1 SEHNR, CDR2 FQNEAQ (reference sequence). Trimming took off 1 base at V and 1 base at J, with 16 bases between the two ends. The CDR3 length is 17 residues. CDR3 in DNA: TGTGCCAGCAGCTTAGGGACATCGGAAAGCCTCCAAGAGACCCAGTACTTC. Its protein product is CASSLGTSESLQETQYF.

The chain joins TRBV7-2 to TRBJ2-1; 12 bases line up with TRBD2. CDR1 is SGHTA and CDR2 is FQGNSA in the germline V gene. V lost 5 bases and J lost 7; bases outside the gene matches: 15. The CDR3 has 18 amino acids. The CDR3 region is CASSARAGGLAGQNEQFF. CDR3 nucleotides: TGTGCCAGCAGCGCGAGAGCCGGAGGACTAGCGGGGCAGAATGAGCAGTTCTTC. Using reference TRBV7-2 and TRBJ2-1 for the parts outside the CDR3, the full variable domain is GAGVSQSPSNKVTEKGKDVELRCDPISGHTALYWYRQSLGQGLEFLIYFQGNSAPDKSGLPSDRFSAERTGGSVSTLTIQRTQQEDSAVYLCASSARAGGLAGQNEQFFGPGTRLTVL.

This clone has a handful of counts. The chain uses TRBV19 and TRBJ2-7, with D possibly TRBD1 on 5 matching bases. V lost 6 bases and J lost 4, with 13 bases in between. The germline gives CDR1 LNHDA, CDR2 SQIVND (reference sequence). The CDR3 sequence is 13 residues long. CDR3 region: CASRSPTGYEQYF. Written as DNA, the CDR3 is TGTGCCAGTAGGTCCCCAACAGGTTACGAGCAGTACTTC. The full variable domain, with the rest looked up from reference TRBV19 and TRBJ2-7, is DGGITQSPKYLFRKEGQNVTLSCEQNLNHDAMYWYRQDPGQGLRLIYYSQIVNDFQKGDIAEGYSVSREKKESFPLTVTSAQKNPTAFYLCASRSPTGYEQYFGPGTRLTVT.

The table lists this clone with a few counts. This chain connects TRBV29-1 to TRBJ2-7, with D possibly TRBD1 on 6 matching bases. V was cut by 4 bases and J by 1 base, with 8 bases left in between. The germline CDR1 and CDR2 sequences are SQVTM and ANQGSEA. The CDR3 runs to 12 residues. The CDR3 loop reads CSVGGQSYEQYF. The CDR3, as DNA: TGCAGCGTTGGAGGACAGTCCTACGAGCAGTACTTC.

The V call is TRBV27, the J call TRBJ2-7, with 7 bases fitting TRBD1. Trimming at V came to 1 base and at J to 0 bases, leaving 3 bases not matched to a gene. The CDR3 runs to 15 residues. In germline, CDR1 is MNHEY, CDR2 SMNVEV (reference sequence). For the CDR3, the DNA is TGTGCCAGCAGTTTATTCGGGACAGTCTCCTACGAGCAGTACTTC. It is translated as CASSLFGTVSYEQYF.